This T cell receptor (beta chain) emerged from a study of graft-versus-host responses after intestinal transplantation. About the study: Each transplant was multivisceral, liver-intestinal, or isolated intestinal.

From germline, CDR1 is SGHDN and CDR2 FVKESK. CDR3 length equals 13 residues. V was pared by 4 bases and J by 3 bases, with 9 bases between. This clone was seen a single time. Its antigen is still unknown. Study-wide points: GvH clones surfaced in recipient marrow, some emerging earlier in ileum or blood.

Clones were read by immunoSEQ multiplex PCR, and TCRdb kept only the in-frame ones, dropping some. The table lists 50,000 to 55,000 clones, around 90% of them singletons. The TCR comes from a human donor who was the organ donor for an intestinal transplant. The chain recombines TRBV14 with TRBJ1-2; D may be TRBD1 (6 bases). Sample: unstimulated CD4+ T cells sorted from spleen or lymph node cells, taken before transplant. CDR3 DNA sequence: TGTGCCAGCAGCCCAGGACAGTACTATGGCTACACCTTC. Translated: CASSPGQYYGYTF.